This TCR beta chain stems from a study of cytomegalovirus exposure and HLA in healthy donors. Study information: In a previous analysis, approximately 110 million unique TCR beta sequences were found from 150 million to 200 million T cells.

The germline CDR1 and CDR2 sequences are MDHEN and SYDVKM. V was cut by 1 base and J by 3 bases, with 6 bases left in between. The CDR3 is 13 residues long. Whole-study results and caveats: It was assumed in the presence/absence analyses that sequencing depth was roughly uniform across donors.

Researchers ran the PCR with 60 Vbeta and 13 Jbeta primers. TCRdb's table, derived via immunoSEQ multiplex PCR, lists solely in-frame clones and lacks some. The sample shows 100,000 or so clones, roughly 15% of them seen only once. Turning to this clone: The antigen remains undetermined.

The V and J genes are TRBV28 and TRBJ1-1; no definite D call. The sequence derives from a female donor in good health and CMV-seronegative. The sequencing input was PBMCs. CDR3 coding DNA: TGTGCCAGCAGTTTATCCTACTACACTGAAGCTTTCTTT. Its protein product is CASSLSYYTEAFF. The complete variable domain, with remaining parts taken from reference TRBV28 and TRBJ1-1, reads DVKVTQSSRYLVKRTGEKVFLECVQDMDHENMFWYRQDPGLGLRLIYFSYDVKMKEKGDIPEGYSVSREKKERFSLILESASTNQTSMYLCASSLSYYTEAFFGQGTRLTVV.